A selection of T cell receptor beta chains follows, all from one sample in a study of cytomegalovirus exposure and HLA in healthy donors. Assay: immunoSEQ multiplex PCR; the TCRdb copy retains only in-frame clones and omits some. There are roughly 130,000 clones in the sample; approximately 80% occur only once, and about 11% lies in the top ten. Sequenced: PBMCs. The receptors originated from a male donor in good health and CMV-seropositive. CDR3s include the opening cysteine and the closing phenylalanine or tryptophan. D genes are given only for firm matches. Some rows have no size entry. The others give once, few or many, or a class for an expanded clone.

V	D	size	J	CDR3	DNA
TRBV6-5	TRBD1	NA	TRBJ1-5	CASRKTGVGQPQHF	TGTGCCAGCCGCAAGACAGGGGTCGGTCAGCCCCAGCATTTT
TRBV13	NA	NA	TRBJ2-7	CASSLIQGSSYEQYF	TGTGCCAGCAGCTTAATCCAGGGATCATCCTACGAGCAGTACTTC
TRBV11-2	TRBD2	NA	TRBJ2-5	CASSSGTSVGEQYF	TGTGCCAGCAGCTCCGGGACTAGCGTGGGGGAGCAGTACTTC
TRBV7-2	NA	NA	TRBJ2-7	CASSLDGGATYEQYF	TGTGCCAGCAGCTTAGATGGAGGAGCAACCTACGAGCAGTACTTC
TRBV11-2	TRBD2	NA	TRBJ2-4	CASSKTSGALLAKNSQYF	TGTGCCAGCAGCAAGACTAGCGGGGCCCTTCTAGCCAAAAACAGTCAGTACTTC
TRBV10-2	NA	NA	TRBJ1-3	CASSGVDRLSGNTIYF	TGCGCCAGCAGTGGCGTCGACAGGCTCTCTGGAAACACCATATATTTT
TRBV5-1	NA	once	TRBJ2-7	CASSFGADEQYF	TGCGCCAGCAGCTTTGGGGCGGACGAGCAGTACTTC
TRBV7-2	TRBD1	NA	TRBJ1-5	CASSLGQGEQPQHF	TGTGCCAGCAGCTTAGGACAGGGAGAACAGCCCCAGCATTTT
TRBV6-1	NA	NA	TRBJ1-3	CASIRGGIGNTIYF	TGTGCCAGCATCCGGGGGGGGATTGGAAACACCATATATTTT
TRBV28	TRBD1	once	TRBJ1-2	CASSPTGSDGYTF	TGTGCCAGCAGTCCGACAGGGTCAGATGGCTACACCTTC
TRBV27	TRBD1	NA	TRBJ2-5	CASSHRGRGETQYF	TGTGCCAGCAGTCACAGGGGGCGAGGGGAGACCCAGTACTTC
TRBV7-2	TRBD1	NA	TRBJ2-6	CASSLDGTGVSIGVLTF	TGTGCCAGCAGCTTAGATGGGACAGGGGTTTCGATCGGCGTCCTGACTTTC
TRBV19	TRBD1	NA	TRBJ1-2	CASSIDPGTANYGYTF	TGTGCCAGTAGTATAGATCCCGGGACAGCTAACTATGGCTACACCTTC
TRBV11-2	TRBD2	NA	TRBJ2-1	CASSFWSRGENNEQFF	TGTGCCAGCAGCTTCTGGTCCCGGGGGGAGAACAATGAGCAGTTCTTC
TRBV5-4	TRBD2	NA	TRBJ2-3	CASSPQGLADTDTQYF	TGTGCCAGCAGTCCCCAGGGACTAGCGGATACAGATACGCAGTATTTT
TRBV6-5	TRBD2	few	TRBJ2-1	CASSYSPSGRGGEQFF	TGTGCCAGCAGTTACTCGCCTAGCGGGAGAGGTGGTGAGCAGTTCTTC
TRBV5-4	TRBD2	NA	TRBJ2-1	CASSVGLAGEEGEQFF	TGTGCCAGCAGCGTCGGACTAGCGGGAGAGGAGGGTGAGCAGTTCTTC
TRBV5-1	NA	NA	TRBJ1-4	CASTFNSATNEKLFF	TGCGCCAGCACGTTTAACTCCGCAACTAATGAAAAACTGTTTTTT
TRBV5-1	NA	NA	TRBJ2-5	CASSFGAPGETQYF	TGCGCCAGCAGCTTCGGCGCTCCCGGGGAGACCCAGTACTTC
TRBV25-1	NA	NA	TRBJ2-1	CASSDLLASYNEQFF	TGTGCCAGCAGTGACCTACTAGCCTCCTACAATGAGCAGTTCTTC
TRBV5-1	TRBD2	NA	TRBJ2-2	CASSSTSVLTGELFF	TGCGCCAGCAGTTCGACTAGCGTCCTAACCGGGGAGCTGTTTTTT
TRBV18	NA	NA	TRBJ2-2	CATHRDKTNTGELFF	TGTGCTACGCACCGGGACAAAACGAACACCGGGGAGCTGTTTTTT